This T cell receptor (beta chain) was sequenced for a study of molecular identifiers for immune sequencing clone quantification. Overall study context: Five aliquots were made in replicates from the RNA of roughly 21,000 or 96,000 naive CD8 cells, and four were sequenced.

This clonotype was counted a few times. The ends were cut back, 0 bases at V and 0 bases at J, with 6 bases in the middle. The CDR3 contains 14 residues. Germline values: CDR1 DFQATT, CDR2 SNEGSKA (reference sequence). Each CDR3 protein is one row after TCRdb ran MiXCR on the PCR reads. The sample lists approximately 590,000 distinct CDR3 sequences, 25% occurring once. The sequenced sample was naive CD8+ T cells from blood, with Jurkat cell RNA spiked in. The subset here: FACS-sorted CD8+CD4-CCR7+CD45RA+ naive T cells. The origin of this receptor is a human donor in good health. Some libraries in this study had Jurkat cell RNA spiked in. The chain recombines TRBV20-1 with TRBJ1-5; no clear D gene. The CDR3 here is CSAREIYSNQPQHF. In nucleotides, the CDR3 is TGCAGTGCTAGAGAGATCTATAGCAATCAGCCCCAGCATTTT.